These 17 T cell receptor beta chains share one sample of origin, sequenced in a study of Graves' ophthalmopathy and Graves' hyperthyroidism. The TCR beta CDR3 regions underwent amplification from RNA transcripts. An initial RT-PCR round employing HTBI primers preceded a second-round multiplex PCR. TCRdb re-analysed the multiplex PCR reads in MiXCR, keeping a single row per CDR3 protein. The data show some 210,000 distinct CDR3 sequences, less than 30% seen once. The sequencing input was peripheral blood. These receptors all come from a man aged 45-60 years with Graves' ophthalmopathy.

In its sample, this clonotype was seen many times. J is TRBJ2-2 and V is TRBV12-3 or TRBV12-4, with 11 bases lining up with TRBD2. J gave up 4 bases and V 8 bases, and 6 bases lay outside the gene matches. This CDR3 spans 15 amino acids. The CDR3 protein is CASSIGLAGTGELFF. In nucleotides, the CDR3 is TGTGCCAGCTCAATTGGACTAGCGGGCACCGGGGAGCTGTTTTTT.

CDR3 amino acids: CASTLNRVGNTEAFF. DNA of the CDR3: TGTGCCAGTACCCTCAACAGGGTGGGGAACACTGAAGCTTTCTTT. The chain employs TRBV19 and TRBJ1-1; D is possibly TRBD1 (6 bases). CDR1 and CDR2 from the germline V gene are LNHDA and SQIVND (reference sequence). The length of the CDR3 is 15 residues. V was shortened by 7 bases and J by 1 base, with 16 bases between the two germline ends.

CDR3 protein: CASTSGQPVNTIYF. CDR3 sequence (DNA): TGTGCCAGTACCTCCGGACAGCCGGTAAACACCATATATTTT. This chain joins TRBV19 and TRBJ1-3, with D possibly TRBD1 on 6 matching bases. Trimming cost V 7 bases and J 6 bases, with 16 bases left between them. This CDR3 region has 14 residues. Germline CDR1 LNHDA, CDR2 SQIVND (reference sequence).

As DNA, the CDR3 is TGCGCCAGCAGCCAAGGAGGGGCAGGGAGAATGAACACTGAAGCTTTCTTT. Its translation: CASSQGGAGRMNTEAFF. The rearrangement links TRBV4-1 to TRBJ1-1, with a tentative D call TRBD1 (5 bases). There are 17 residues in the CDR3. V lost 1 base and J lost 0, with 15 bases in between. The germline V gene has CDR1 MGHRA and CDR2 YSYEKL.

This clonotype was detected ten times or more. The chain employs TRBV12-3 or TRBV12-4 and TRBJ2-7, with a possible D match to TRBD1 (6 bases). CDR3 length: 17 amino acids. Trimming stripped 6 bases from V and 5 bases from J, with 26 bases between. The CDR3 region is CASSPPFHRVDSHEQYF. The CDR3 coding sequence is TGTGCCAGCAGCCCACCCTTCCACAGGGTTGATAGCCACGAGCAGTACTTC.

This clonotype was seen at least ten times. The chain has TRBV27 and TRBJ1-1, with 9 positions matching TRBD1. The CDR3 runs 15 residues. Germline trimming cut 3 bases from V and 2 bases from J; bases unmatched to any gene: 4. CDR1 is MNHEY, CDR2 SMNVEV, per germline (reference sequence). The CDR3 DNA reads as TGTGCCAGCAGTTTTGAGACAGGGGGAAACACTGAAGCTTTCTTT. This translates into CASSFETGGNTEAFF.

The sample holds many counts of this clonotype. The chain carries TRBV6-5 and TRBJ1-5, with no clear D. Trimming took 6 bases from V and 3 from J, leaving 12 bases between them. The CDR3 covers 14 residues. CDR1 and CDR2 from the germline V gene are MNHEY and SVGAGI. CDR3 sequence: CASRADGNNQPQHF. Written as DNA, the CDR3 is TGTGCCAGCAGGGCTGACGGAAACAATCAGCCCCAGCATTTT.

At least ten counts were recorded for this clonotype. The chain is built from TRBV19 and TRBJ1-5; 12 bases fit TRBD1. The trim removed 6 bases at V and 3 bases at J, leaving 9 bases unmatched. The germline V gene has CDR1 LNHDA and CDR2 SQIVND (reference sequence). CDR3 size: 17 residues. The CDR3 sequence: CASSPGTGGRFNQPQHF. CDR3 nucleotides: TGTGCCAGTAGCCCCGGGACAGGGGGCCGATTCAATCAGCCCCAGCATTTT.

This clonotype was recorded only once. The chain has TRBV7-2 and TRBJ2-7; TRBD1 agrees at 7 bases. This CDR3 comprises 15 residues. The germline V gene encodes CDR1 SGHTA and CDR2 FQGNSA. J lost 2 bases, V lost 4 bases, and 8 bases had no gene match. The chain's CDR3 is CASSSPWTGTYEQYF. CDR3 in DNA: TGTGCCAGCAGCTCCCCTTGGACAGGTACCTACGAGCAGTACTTC.

The gene calls are TRBV6-2 or TRBV6-3 and TRBJ1-5, with a possible D match to TRBD1 (5 bases). CDR1 is MNHEY, CDR2 SVGEGT, per germline. This CDR3 contains 16 residues. Trimming shortened V by 0 bases and J by 5 bases, and 14 bases separated the two germline ends. The DNA for the CDR3 is TGTGCCAGCAGTTACTCGGGGGACGGAGGTGATCAGCCCCAGCATTTT. Translating it yields CASSYSGDGGDQPQHF.

Many counts were recorded for this clonotype. V and J are TRBV7-2 and TRBJ1-5; TRBD1 might be the D (6 bases). Trimming shortened V by 3 bases and J by 0 bases, and 9 bases separated the two germline ends. Germline V lookup: CDR1 SGHTA, CDR2 FQGNSA. This CDR3 comprises 15 residues. The CDR3 bases are TGTGCCAGCAGCTTCATACAGGGTAGCAATCAGCCCCAGCATTTT. The encoded protein is CASSFIQGSNQPQHF.

This clonotype was seen at least ten times. The rearrangement uses TRBV28 and TRBJ1-2, with 9 bases fitting TRBD1. J lost 3 bases, V lost 6 bases, and 5 bases had no gene match. The CDR3 spans 14 residues. Per germline, CDR1 MDHEN and CDR2 SYDVKM. For the CDR3, the DNA is TGTGCCAGCAGGGAACAGGGGGCATACTATGGCTACACCTTC. This codes for CASREQGAYYGYTF.

The genes are TRBV30 and TRBJ2-5; 9 bases align to TRBD1. The CDR3 has 15 residues. V lost 2 bases to trimming and J lost 4 bases; unmatched junction nucleotides: 8. Per the germline V gene, CDR1 is GTSNPN and CDR2 is SVGIG (reference sequence). In nucleotides, the CDR3 is TGTGCCTGGAGTCCGAAAACAGGGGGCGGAGAGACCCAGTACTTC. This sequence encodes CAWSPKTGGGETQYF.

The CDR3 DNA follows: TGTGCCAGCAGGCCGGACTCTCAAGAGACCCAGTACTTC. Translated, it gives CASRPDSQETQYF. The V and J genes are TRBV28 and TRBJ2-5; a weak D match, TRBD2 (5 bases). The CDR3 loop spans 13 amino acids. CDR1 MDHEN and CDR2 SYDVKM come from the germline V gene. V dropped 6 bases and J dropped 2 bases, with 10 bases sitting between them.

A few counts support this clonotype. This chain joins TRBV6-1 and TRBJ1-1, with 7 bases matching TRBD1. J was trimmed by 4 bases and V by 7 bases; bases with no gene match: 9. The CDR3 covers 14 residues. Germline V CDR1 and CDR2: MNHNS, SASEGT. The CDR3 DNA sequence: TGTGCCAGCAAACGTACCAGGGACAGCACTGAAGCTTTCTTT. It translates to CASKRTRDSTEAFF.

This clonotype has a count of ten or more. J is TRBJ1-1 and V is TRBV4-1; 11 nucleotides align to TRBD1. The CDR3 extends over 15 amino acids. V lost 0 bases to trimming and J lost 6 bases; unmatched junction nucleotides: 3. The germline V gene encodes CDR1 MGHRA and CDR2 YSYEKL. The CDR3 loop reads CASSQEGDRGAEAFF. CDR3 bases: TGCGCCAGCAGCCAAGAGGGGGACAGGGGGGCTGAAGCTTTCTTT.

The chain carries TRBV7-2 and TRBJ1-1; D possibly corresponds to TRBD1 (6 bases). Trimming removed 3 bases at V and 8 bases at J, with 16 bases between. Germline CDR1 and CDR2: SGHTA and FQGNSA. The CDR3 totals 14 residues. The CDR3, as DNA: TGTGCCAGCAGCTTTTCCACAGGGCAGGCGGAAGCTTTCTTT. Translating it yields CASSFSTGQAEAFF.